Shown below are 13 T cell receptor beta chains from a single sample sequenced in a study of blood T cells in healthy people across ages. The authors ran a second PCR of about 7 to 11 cycles using a sample-barcoded 5' primer and a J-beta primer mix. MiXCR, run by TCRdb on the 5' RACE reads, gives a single entry per CDR3 protein. Here the sample spans hundreds of thousands of distinct CDR3 sequences, about 52% being singletons. Specimen: blood. The receptors here all came from a woman aged 55-69 years in good health.

The chain employs TRBV24-1 and TRBJ2-5; TRBD1 agrees at 7 bases. The germline CDR1 and CDR2 sequences are KGHDR and SFDVKD. CDR3 length: 14 residues. V shed 4 bases and J 3 bases; nucleotides not matched to a gene: 4. For the CDR3, the DNA is TGTGCCACCAGTGACTCCGGACAGGAAGAGACCCAGTACTTC. This gives the protein CATSDSGQEETQYF.

The chain uses TRBV3-1 and TRBJ2-5, with D unresolved. Trimming removed 1 base from V and 6 bases from J, with 6 bases in between. Germline-derived CDR1 and CDR2 are LGHDT and YNNKEL (reference sequence). This CDR3 spans 12 amino acids. The CDR3 region is CASSQASQTQYF. As DNA, the CDR3 is TGTGCCAGCAGCCAAGCCTCCCAGACCCAGTACTTC.

V usage is TRBV7-2 and J usage is TRBJ2-2; TRBD2 might be the D (5 bases). V was pared by 2 bases and J by 2 bases, with 12 bases between. The CDR3 consists of 16 residues. Germline V CDR1 and CDR2: SGHTA, FQGNSA. In DNA, the CDR3 is TGTGCCAGCAGCTTAATTAACGGGGAAAACACCGGGGAGCTGTTTTTT. Translation gives CASSLINGENTGELFF. The full variable domain, completed using reference TRBV7-2 and TRBJ2-2, is GAGVSQSPSNKVTEKGKDVELRCDPISGHTALYWYRQSLGQGLEFLIYFQGNSAPDKSGLPSDRFSAERTGGSVSTLTIQRTQQEDSAVYLCASSLINGENTGELFFGEGSRLTVL.

In this sample, this clonotype turned up a few times. The chain couples TRBV4-3 to TRBJ2-1, with a possible D match to TRBD2 (6 bases). CDR1 and CDR2 from the germline V gene are LGHNA and YSLEER. The CDR3 sequence is 14 residues long. Trimming shortened V by 3 bases and J by 9 bases, and 15 bases separated the two germline ends. CDR3 sequence: CASSHGTQTREQFF. The CDR3 coding sequence is TGCGCCAGCAGCCACGGGACTCAAACTCGTGAGCAGTTCTTC.

The CDR3 bases are TGCAGTGCTACGGGGGGCGCTTCTGGGGGCTACACCTTC. Its translation: CSATGGASGGYTF. The rearrangement joins TRBV20-1 to TRBJ1-2, with a weak D call TRBD1 (6 bases). This CDR3 contains 13 residues. V lost 4 bases and J 8 bases, leaving 17 bases between the germline ends. Germline CDR1 is DFQATT and CDR2 is SNEGSKA (reference sequence).

Here the CDR3 DNA reads TGCAGTGCTAGAGATGGGGCTAGCAATGAGCAGTTCTTC. Translated, it gives CSARDGASNEQFF. This sequence joins TRBV20-1 and TRBJ2-1, with D possibly matching TRBD1 (5 bases). There are 13 residues in the CDR3. The germline V gene encodes CDR1 DFQATT and CDR2 SNEGSKA (reference sequence). V gave up 0 bases and J gave up 6 bases, with 9 bases separating them.

This chain's CDR3 is CASQDRGQGKQYF. The CDR3 nucleotides read TGTGCCAGCCAAGACCGGGGGCAGGGTAAGCAGTACTTC. The chain recombines TRBV12-3 or TRBV12-4 with TRBJ2-7; D is tentatively TRBD1 or TRBD2 (6 bases each). The V and J ends lost 8 bases and 8 bases respectively, with 19 bases between them. The CDR3 runs 13 residues.

The V gene is TRBV6-1, the J gene TRBJ2-3, with 10 bases identical to TRBD1. J lost 5 bases, V lost 6 bases, and 5 bases had no gene match. CDR3 length equals 14 residues. The germline V gene has CDR1 MNHNS and CDR2 SASEGT. The CDR3 is CASRRQGAIDTQYF. In DNA, the CDR3 is TGTGCCAGCAGGAGACAGGGGGCCATAGATACGCAGTATTTT.

This clonotype has more than one count but fewer than ten. The chain couples TRBV20-1 to TRBJ2-7; the match to TRBD2 covers 12 bases. Germline V CDR1 and CDR2: DFQATT, SNEGSKA (reference sequence). CDR3 size: 14 residues. Trimming at V came to 6 bases and at J to 7 bases, leaving 10 bases not matched to a gene. The CDR3 nucleotides are TGCAGTGCCACGTCCGGGACTAGCGGGTCGGAGCAGTACTTC. This encodes CSATSGTSGSEQYF.

This clonotype was recorded a few times. The chain uses TRBV3-1 and TRBJ2-3; D unresolved. Germline CDR1 LGHDT, CDR2 YNNKEL (reference sequence). The CDR3 is 13 residues long. Trimming stripped 4 bases from V and 3 bases from J, with 8 bases between. This CDR3 reads CASSRGPTDTQYF. Written as DNA, the CDR3 is TGTGCCAGCAGCCGTGGACCTACAGATACGCAGTATTTT.

J is TRBJ2-1 and V is TRBV25-1; no clear D. V lost 4 bases and J 4 bases, leaving 17 bases between the germline ends. The CDR3 consists of 16 residues. CDR1 and CDR2 from the germline V gene are MGHDK and SYGVNS. The CDR3 DNA reads TGTGCCAGCAGTGGGCCAAAGGATTGGGTATACAATGAGCAGTTCTTC. It codes for CASSGPKDWVYNEQFF. Supplemented by reference TRBV25-1 and TRBJ2-1, the full variable domain reads EADIYQTPRYLVIGTGKKITLECSQTMGHDKMYWYQQDPGMELHLIHYSYGVNSTEKGDLSSESTVSRIRTEHFPLTLESARPSHTSQYLCASSGPKDWVYNEQFFGPGTRLTVL.

This clonotype was recorded a few times. The chain recombines TRBV28 with TRBJ2-1; D is perhaps TRBD1 (6 bases). The CDR3 spans 15 residues. The germline V gene has CDR1 MDHEN and CDR2 SYDVKM. Deletions cut 6 bases from V and 0 bases from J, with 12 bases between. CDR3 in amino acids: CASRLQGASYNEQFF. CDR3 nucleotides: TGTGCCAGCAGGCTACAGGGCGCCTCCTACAATGAGCAGTTCTTC.

The V and J genes are TRBV4-2 and TRBJ2-1; perhaps TRBD2 as D (6 bases). The CDR3 runs to 16 residues. CDR1 LGHNA and CDR2 YNFKEQ come from the germline V gene. V lost 5 bases and J 1 base, leaving 15 bases between the germline ends. CDR3 sequence: CASSFSGGPSYNEQFF. As DNA, the CDR3 is TGTGCCAGCAGCTTTAGCGGTGGGCCGTCCTACAATGAGCAGTTCTTC.